This passage covers 30 T cell receptor beta chains from one sample sequenced in a study of blood T cell repertoires in COVID-19. Sequencing was performed with immunoSEQ multiplex PCR; in TCRdb, only in-frame clones are kept and a portion is missing. Seen here are over 150,000 clones, around 86% observed once, and the top ten hold roughly 7.5%. Input material: peripheral blood. These TCRs come from a woman in her 70s with COVID-19, enrolled during active disease.

This chain uses TRBV28 with TRBJ1-5; 7 bases are a match to TRBD1. The CDR3 loop spans 15 amino acids. The V and J ends lost 3 bases and 5 bases, in that order; junction bases with no gene match: 7. The germline V gene has CDR1 MDHEN and CDR2 SYDVKM. The CDR3 DNA reads TGTGCCAGCAGTTTCATGGACAGGCGGGATCAGCCCCAGCATTTT. Encoded protein: CASSFMDRRDQPQHF. Full variable domain (missing parts from reference TRBV28 and TRBJ1-5): DVKVTQSSRYLVKRTGEKVFLECVQDMDHENMFWYRQDPGLGLRLIYFSYDVKMKEKGDIPEGYSVSREKKERFSLILESASTNQTSMYLCASSFMDRRDQPQHFGDGTRLSIL.

The rearrangement joins TRBV4-1 to TRBJ2-3; D is uncertain. V was cut by 4 bases and J by 5 bases, with 13 bases left in between. The CDR3 length is 14 residues. Germline values: CDR1 MGHRA, CDR2 YSYEKL. DNA for the CDR3: TGCGCCAGCAGCCTGATATACGCACAAGATACGCAGTATTTT. Amino acids: CASSLIYAQDTQYF.

The chain uses TRBV6-5 and TRBJ2-3, with TRBD1 identical over 7 bases. The V segment lost 5 bases and the J segment 3 bases; nucleotides outside the gene matches: 8. This CDR3 comprises 15 residues. Germline V gives CDR1 MNHEY, CDR2 SVGAGI. The CDR3 reads CASSLDRDFTDTQYF. The CDR3 region has the DNA TGTGCCAGCAGTCTAGACAGGGATTTTACAGATACGCAGTATTTT.

V is TRBV3-1 (or the pseudogene TRBV3-2) and J is TRBJ2-1, with D possibly being TRBD2 (6 bases). The V gene's germline CDR1 is LGHDT and CDR2 YNNKEL (reference sequence). Trimming pared 6 bases from V and 3 bases from J, leaving 15 bases between. This CDR3 has 15 amino acids. The CDR3 loop reads CASSRTREVYNEQFF. The CDR3 DNA is TGTGCCAGCAGTCGTACGAGGGAGGTCTACAATGAGCAGTTCTTC.

This clone was picked up one time. The gene calls are TRBV2 and TRBJ2-2; D possibly corresponds to TRBD2 (6 bases). The CDR3 length is 15 residues. Per the germline V gene, CDR1 is SNHLY and CDR2 is FYNNEI. Trimming removed 8 bases at V and 1 base at J, with 14 bases between. Here the CDR3 reads CASGGVGRNTGELFF. CDR3 DNA sequence: TGTGCCAGCGGCGGGGTGGGCAGGAACACCGGGGAGCTGTTTTTT.

This chain connects TRBV28 to TRBJ2-1, with D possibly matching TRBD1 (5 bases). The CDR3 runs 15 residues. Germline V gene lookup returns CDR1 MDHEN and CDR2 SYDVKM. With 4 bases removed from V and 1 base from J, the gap between germline ends came to 11 bases. The CDR3 region is CASSSPGWSYNEQFF. The CDR3 bases are TGTGCCAGCAGTTCCCCAGGGTGGTCCTACAATGAGCAGTTCTTC.

Written as DNA, the CDR3 is TGTGCCACCAGCAGGAGAGAGTTCTCTGAAGCTTTCTTT. Protein sequence: CATSRREFSEAFF. The chain couples TRBV15 to TRBJ1-1; D gene ambiguous. CDR1 LNHNV and CDR2 YYDKDF come from the germline V gene (reference sequence). This CDR3 has 13 amino acids. The V end lost 3 bases, the J end lost 6 bases, and 11 bases lay between the germline ends.

Only one count was recorded for this clone. The chain combines TRBV4-1 with TRBJ2-5; D possibly corresponds to TRBD2 (6 bases). V was cut by 5 bases and J by 4 bases, with 17 bases left in between. Germline values: CDR1 MGHRA, CDR2 YSYEKL. CDR3 length equals 15 residues. As DNA, the CDR3 is TGCGCCAGCAGCACGGAGGCCGCGGGGCCAGAGACCCAGTACTTC. Protein product: CASSTEAAGPETQYF.

V is TRBV19 and J is TRBJ1-5; the match to TRBD1 covers 9 bases. The germline V gene has CDR1 LNHDA and CDR2 SQIVND (reference sequence). This CDR3 comprises 14 residues. Trimming cost V 1 base and J 6 bases; bases outside gene matches: 1. The CDR3 here is CASSIGQGGQPQHF. The CDR3 nucleotides are TGTGCCAGTAGTATAGGACAGGGGGGTCAGCCCCAGCATTTT.

V gene TRBV19 combines with J gene TRBJ1-5; the D is unclear. Germline CDR1 LNHDA, CDR2 SQIVND (reference sequence). Trimming took 5 bases from V and 1 from J, leaving 15 bases between them. The CDR3 extends over 16 amino acids. The CDR3 nucleotides are TGTGCCAGTAGTTTACTCGGGGAAGGGAGCAATCAGCCCCAGCATTTT. It codes for CASSLLGEGSNQPQHF.

This clone has a single count. The chain links TRBV5-1 to TRBJ2-1, with 11 bases lining up with TRBD2. Trimming at V came to 5 bases and at J to 4 bases, leaving 5 bases not matched to a gene. The CDR3 covers 15 residues. Germline V gives CDR1 SGHRS, CDR2 YFSETQ. The CDR3 coding sequence is TGCGCCAGCAGTATAGCGGGAGGGCCTTACAATGAGCAGTTCTTC. The encoded protein is CASSIAGGPYNEQFF.

This clone was seen just once. The rearrangement links TRBV12-5 to TRBJ2-5; 7 bases line up with TRBD1. The V segment lost 2 bases and the J segment 3 bases; nucleotides outside the gene matches: 3. CDR3 length: 14 residues. The germline V gene encodes CDR1 LGHNT and CDR2 FRNRAP. CDR3 DNA sequence: TGTGCTAGTGGTTTGACAGGGGCGGAAGAGACCCAGTACTTC. The encoded protein is CASGLTGAEETQYF. Full variable domain (remainder filled in from reference TRBV12-5 and TRBJ2-5): DARVTQTPRHKVTEMGQEVTMRCQPILGHNTVFWYRQTMMQGLELLAYFRNRAPLDDSGMPKDRFSAEMPDATLATLKIQPSEPRDSAVYFCASGLTGAEETQYFGPGTRLLVL.

This clone was found once. The chain combines TRBV3-1 (or the pseudogene TRBV3-2) with TRBJ2-1; TRBD2 agrees at 7 bases. Looked up from germline, CDR1 is LGHDT and CDR2 is YNNKEL (reference sequence). The V segment lost 7 bases and the J segment 10 bases; nucleotides outside the gene matches: 13. The CDR3 is 14 amino acids. The DNA for the CDR3 is TGTGCCAGCACCCGAGGACTAGTTCGTTACGAGCAGTTCTTC. Translating it yields CASTRGLVRYEQFF.

J is TRBJ2-1 and V is TRBV30; D might be TRBD2 (6 bases). CDR1 is GTSNPN, CDR2 SVGIG, per germline (reference sequence). Trimming left V 0 bases short and J 9 bases short, with 12 bases between. The CDR3 has 13 residues. The CDR3: CAWSVLFGGEQFF. CDR3 nucleotide sequence: TGTGCCTGGAGTGTCTTATTCGGGGGTGAGCAGTTCTTC.

As DNA, the CDR3 is TGTGCCAGCACGCGGACAGTGAACACTGAAGCTTTCTTT. This codes for CASTRTVNTEAFF. This chain joins TRBV2 and TRBJ1-1; TRBD1 is a possible D gene (6 bases). CDR3 size: 13 residues. Germline-derived CDR1 and CDR2 are SNHLY and FYNNEI. The V end was cut by 7 bases, the J end by 0 bases, with 9 bases between.

The V call is TRBV10-3, the J call TRBJ1-6, with D unclear. Between the trimmed V and J ends, which lost 7 bases and 9 bases, there was a span of 13 bases. Germline V lookup: CDR1 ENHRY, CDR2 SYGVKD. The CDR3 has 13 amino acids. The DNA of the CDR3 is TGTGCCATCAAACAAGGTAGCTTTTCACCCCTCCACTTT. Translation: CAIKQGSFSPLHF.

The V gene is TRBV4-1, the J gene TRBJ1-5, with TRBD1 matching over 8 bases. This CDR3 contains 17 residues. V dropped 3 bases and J dropped 5; count of bases not matched to a gene: 12. The germline gives CDR1 MGHRA, CDR2 YSYEKL. The CDR3 nucleotides read TGCGCCAGCAGCCAGGCCCCGACAGGGGAGGCCCATCAGCCCCAGCATTTT. Translated: CASSQAPTGEAHQPQHF.

This chain joins TRBV11-1 and TRBJ2-3; TRBD2 might be the D (5 bases). The CDR3 runs to 14 residues. Germline CDR1 reads SGHAT; CDR2 reads FQDESV (reference sequence). The V and J ends lost 5 bases and 5 bases respectively, with 14 bases between them. CDR3 nucleotide sequence: TGTGCCAGCAGCCCCGCTGGAGGCAGAGATACGCAGTATTTT. Translated, it gives CASSPAGGRDTQYF. The full variable domain, in which reference TRBV11-1 and TRBJ2-3 provide the parts outside the CDR3, is EAEVAQSPRYKITEKSQAVAFWCDPISGHATLYWYRQILGQGPELLVQFQDESVVDDSQLPKDRFSAERLKGVDSTLKIQPAELGDSAMYLCASSPAGGRDTQYFGPGTRLTVL.

The chain couples TRBV28 to TRBJ2-7, with 8 positions matching TRBD1. Per germline, CDR1 MDHEN and CDR2 SYDVKM. This CDR3 comprises 14 residues. The ends lost 6 bases at V and 3 bases at J; junction bases unmatched: 7. This CDR3 is CASRATGEVYEQYF. In nucleotides, the CDR3 is TGTGCCAGCAGGGCGACAGGGGAGGTCTACGAGCAGTACTTC.

This sequence joins TRBV30 and TRBJ1-5, with D possibly matching TRBD1 (6 bases). Germline V CDR1 and CDR2: GTSNPN, SVGIG (reference sequence). Trimming removed 2 bases from V and 4 bases from J, with 9 bases in between. There are 13 residues in the CDR3. The CDR3 is CAWSLQGNQPQHF. DNA of the CDR3: TGTGCCTGGAGTCTCCAGGGGAATCAGCCCCAGCATTTT.

This clone was recorded only once. The V and J genes are TRBV3-1 (or the pseudogene TRBV3-2) and TRBJ1-2; D might be TRBD1 (6 bases). The CDR3 is 14 residues long. Germline CDR1 reads LGHDT; CDR2 reads YNNKEL (reference sequence). Trimming took 4 bases from V and 8 from J, leaving 17 bases between them. The CDR3 here is CASSPAGQIWGYTF. Here the CDR3 DNA reads TGTGCCAGCAGCCCCGCCGGACAGATTTGGGGCTACACCTTC.

This chain joins TRBV11-2 and TRBJ1-2; no firm D call. There are 12 residues in the CDR3. The V end was cut by 8 bases, the J end by 5 bases, with 12 bases between. CDR1 and CDR2 from the germline V gene are SGHAT and FQNNGV. The CDR3 bases are TGTGCCAGCGGCGGGCAGCGGTATGGCTACACCTTC. The encoded protein is CASGGQRYGYTF.

This rearrangement joins TRBV6-4 to TRBJ2-3, with D maybe TRBD2 (5 bases). CDR1 and CDR2 from the germline V gene are MRHNA and SNTAGT. CDR3 size: 13 residues. Trimming removed 5 bases at V and 6 bases at J, with 12 bases between. The CDR3 DNA reads TGTGCCAGCAGTAGGACTGAAGTGGATACGCAGTATTTT. Translation: CASSRTEVDTQYF.

This sequence joins TRBV5-1 and TRBJ2-3, with 10 bases fitting TRBD2. The CDR3 consists of 19 residues. Germline V lookup: CDR1 SGHRS, CDR2 YFSETQ. With V trimmed by 2 bases and J by 1 base, 13 bases remained unmatched. CDR3 loop: CASSFGASGSRLGTDTQYF. CDR3 coding DNA: TGCGCCAGCAGCTTCGGGGCTAGCGGGAGTAGGTTGGGCACAGATACGCAGTATTTT.

This rearrangement joins TRBV29-1 to TRBJ2-7; TRBD1 agrees at 9 bases. This CDR3 region has 13 residues. J lost 7 bases, V lost 6 bases, and 10 bases had no gene match. Germline V lookup: CDR1 SQVTM, CDR2 ANQGSEA. For the CDR3, the DNA is TGCAGCGTATCCGGGACAGGGTCTCGGGAGCAGTACTTC. It encodes CSVSGTGSREQYF.

This clone was picked up a small number of times. The V gene is TRBV19, the J gene TRBJ2-1, with TRBD2 matching over 13 bases. The CDR3 spans 15 residues. V was pared by 7 bases and J by 3 bases, with 3 bases of the junction left unmatched. Per the germline V gene, CDR1 is LNHDA and CDR2 is SQIVND (reference sequence). CDR3 coding DNA: TGTGCCAGTACTAGGACTAGCGGGAGCTACAATGAGCAGTTCTTC. Protein: CASTRTSGSYNEQFF.

DNA for the CDR3: TGTGCCAGCAGTCCGAACCCCAGGGGAAATTCACCCCTCCACTTT. Translating gives CASSPNPRGNSPLHF. The genes are TRBV27 and TRBJ1-6; a weak D match, TRBD1 (6 bases). From germline, CDR1 is MNHEY and CDR2 SMNVEV (reference sequence). This CDR3 has 15 residues. Trimming removed 5 bases from V and 7 bases from J, with 15 bases in between.

This chain links TRBV19 with TRBJ2-1; tentative D call: TRBD1 (6 bases). CDR1 and CDR2 from the germline V gene are LNHDA and SQIVND (reference sequence). CDR3 size: 16 residues. Between the trimmed V and J ends, which lost 5 bases and 4 bases, there was a span of 18 bases. The CDR3 here is CASSHGRQAGYNEQFF. The DNA of the CDR3 is TGTGCCAGTAGTCACGGACGACAGGCCGGTTACAATGAGCAGTTCTTC.

The J gene is TRBJ1-1, the V gene TRBV2; no reliable D call. Germline V gene data show CDR1 as SNHLY and CDR2 as FYNNEI. Trimming took 7 bases from V and 1 from J, leaving 7 bases between them. This CDR3 has 12 amino acids. CDR3 in DNA: TGTGCCAGCATTAGACAGAACACTGAAGCTTTCTTT. This sequence encodes CASIRQNTEAFF. Full variable domain (outside the CDR3, taken from reference TRBV2 and TRBJ1-1): EPEVTQTPSHQVTQMGQEVILRCVPISNHLYFYWYRQILGQKVEFLVSFYNNEISEKSEIFDDQFSVERPDGSNFTLKIRSTKLEDSAMYFCASIRQNTEAFFGQGTRLTVV.

V and J are TRBV9 and TRBJ1-1, with TRBD1 as a possible D gene (5 bases). Trimming cost V 1 base and J 4 bases, with 11 bases left between them. The CDR3 runs 14 residues. Germline V CDR1 and CDR2: SGDLS, YYNGEE. The CDR3 sequence: CASSVQGAGTEAFF. The CDR3 DNA reads TGTGCCAGCAGCGTACAAGGGGCCGGCACTGAAGCTTTCTTT. Full variable domain (rest looked up from reference TRBV9 and TRBJ1-1): DSGVTQTPKHLITATGQRVTLRCSPRSGDLSVYWYQQSLDQGLQFLIQYYNGEERAKGNILERFSAQQFPDLHSELNLSSLELGDSALYFCASSVQGAGTEAFFGQGTRLTVV.